The 23 T cell receptor beta chains reported below all come from one sample, sequenced in a study of T cell repertoires in cytomegalovirus infection. These receptors' targets are unknown. Using its own MiXCR run on the reads, TCRdb lists one record per CDR3 protein. Of 26,000 or so distinct CDR3 sequences in the sample, under 20% were seen once. Source: CD8+ T cells from cultured PBMCs, taken from culture after CMV antigen stimulation. These receptors were collected from a human donor in good health (CMV status not recorded). Some clones in this sample may be carry-over from other donors' samples.

The genes are TRBV6-1 and TRBJ1-1, with D maybe TRBD1 (5 bases). Germline CDR1 is MNHNS and CDR2 is SASEGT. The germline V and J ends were trimmed by 6 bases and 5 bases, with 16 bases remaining between them. The CDR3 sequence is 14 residues long. This CDR3 is CASSPWRGTTEAFF. As DNA, the CDR3 is TGTGCCAGCAGCCCCTGGAGGGGTACGACTGAAGCTTTCTTT.

The rearrangement joins TRBV11-1 to TRBJ1-2; possible D gene TRBD1, 5 bases. The germline gives CDR1 SGHAT, CDR2 FQDESV (reference sequence). The CDR3 runs to 19 residues. The V gene lost 5 bases and the J gene lost 4 bases, with 29 bases spanning the gap. The DNA for the CDR3 is TGTGCCAGCAGCCCACTCCTCCTGCCGGGACTAAGGGCGTTCTATGGCTACACCTTC. Protein sequence: CASSPLLLPGLRAFYGYTF.

This clonotype was found a few times. Sequence at one end of the junction differs from germline and may be a read error. This chain joins TRBV6-5 and TRBJ2-3; 10 nucleotides line up with TRBD1. CDR1 and CDR2 from the germline V gene are MNHEY and SVGAGI. This CDR3 is 15 amino acids long. The CDR3 nucleotides read TGTGTCAGCAGTTACGGGGGACAGGGGCCAGATACGCAGTATTTT. Translated, it gives CVSSYGGQGPDTQYF.

The table lists this clonotype with many counts. The chain is built from TRBV7-8 and TRBJ1-1; possible D gene TRBD1, 5 bases. From germline, CDR1 is SGHVS and CDR2 FQNEAQ. V lost 4 bases and J lost 4, with 13 bases in between. The CDR3 consists of 14 residues. The CDR3: CASSSLRDRTEAFF. For the CDR3, the DNA is TGTGCCAGCAGCTCCCTCCGGGACCGCACTGAAGCTTTCTTT.

This clonotype occurred many times. J is TRBJ2-3 and V is TRBV11-2; the match to TRBD2 covers 7 bases. Germline V gene sequence: CDR1 SGHAT, CDR2 FQNNGV. This CDR3 region has 22 residues. V was pared by 3 bases and J by 5 bases, with 29 bases of the junction left unmatched. CDR3 sequence reads: CASSFSPLSGPSADTGGDTQYF. CDR3 nucleotides: TGTGCCAGCAGCTTTTCCCCGCTTTCAGGGCCTAGCGCCGACACGGGGGGAGATACGCAGTATTTT.

This clonotype was seen repeatedly, ten times or more. The chain combines TRBV12-3 or TRBV12-4 with TRBJ2-1, with D uncertain. With 1 base removed from V and 9 bases from J, the gap between germline ends came to 4 bases. This CDR3 is 11 amino acids long. The CDR3 reads CASSLGIEQFF. CDR3 nucleotides: TGTGCCAGCAGTTTAGGTATTGAGCAGTTCTTC.

J is TRBJ2-1 and V is TRBV28, with a weak D call TRBD1 (5 bases). V lost 11 bases, J lost 2 bases, and 13 bases lay in between. Germline lookup yields CDR1 MDHEN and CDR2 SYDVKM. The length of the CDR3 is 13 residues. The CDR3 DNA reads TGTGCCCACTCGCAGGGCCCCTACAATGAGCAGTTCTTC. This encodes CAHSQGPYNEQFF.

There are many counts of this clonotype. This sequence joins TRBV7-9 and TRBJ2-7; D possibly matches TRBD1 or TRBD2 (7 bases each). Germline V gene lookup returns CDR1 SEHNR and CDR2 FQNEAQ (reference sequence). Trimming stripped 3 bases from V and 3 bases from J, with 15 bases between. The CDR3 sequence is 15 residues long. The DNA of the CDR3 is TGTGCCAGCAGCTTGGGGAGCGGGACAGTCTACGAGCAGTACTTC. Translating it yields CASSLGSGTVYEQYF.

The chain links TRBV7-6 to TRBJ2-7; 12 bases line up with TRBD1. The CDR3 is 14 residues long. V shed 4 bases and J 7 bases; nucleotides not matched to a gene: 5. The germline CDR1 and CDR2 sequences are SGHVS and FNYEAQ. The CDR3 sequence is CASSSGQGAGEQYF. DNA of the CDR3: TGTGCCAGCAGCTCGGGACAGGGGGCGGGTGAGCAGTACTTC.

This clonotype came up many times. The CDR3 nucleotides read TGTGCCAGCAGTTACTCAGGGGACACCTCTAACTATGGCTACACCTTC. This translates into CASSYSGDTSNYGYTF. The V gene is TRBV6-5, the J gene TRBJ1-2, with D perhaps matching TRBD1 (6 bases). Trimming shortened V by 0 bases and J by 0 bases, and 11 bases separated the two germline ends. This CDR3 region has 16 residues. CDR1 and CDR2 (germline): MNHEY, SVGAGI.

V gene TRBV20-1 combines with J gene TRBJ1-5; no clear D. The CDR3 has 14 amino acids. From germline, CDR1 is DFQATT and CDR2 SNEGSKA (reference sequence). The ends were cut back, 5 bases at V and 0 bases at J, with 11 bases in the middle. The CDR3 sequence is CSARTDLSNQPQHF. CDR3 coding DNA: TGCAGTGCTCGGACCGATCTTAGCAATCAGCCCCAGCATTTT.

This clonotype has a handful of counts. The chain employs TRBV4-1 and TRBJ2-7, with 9 bases lining up with TRBD2. Unmatched junction bases numbered 9, after V lost 1 base and J lost 2 bases. The CDR3 runs to 17 residues. Germline-derived CDR1 and CDR2 are MGHRA and YSYEKL. The CDR3 sequence: CASSQVGASGAAYEQYF. CDR3 coding DNA: TGCGCCAGCAGCCAAGTTGGGGCTAGCGGGGCGGCCTACGAGCAGTACTTC.

The chain joins TRBV20-1 to TRBJ1-2; 8 bases match TRBD1. The CDR3 is made up of 12 amino acids. Germline values: CDR1 DFQATT, CDR2 SNEGSKA (reference sequence). Unmatched junction bases numbered 8, after V lost 6 bases and J lost 8 bases. The CDR3 protein is CSARGLSGGYTF. The CDR3 DNA reads as TGCAGTGCCAGGGGGCTGAGTGGAGGCTACACCTTC.

This clonotype came up a few times. This chain connects TRBV7-9 to TRBJ2-3, with unresolved D. This CDR3 region has 16 residues. V was clipped by 6 bases and J by 0 bases, with 16 bases between them. In germline, CDR1 is SEHNR, CDR2 FQNEAQ (reference sequence). CDR3 DNA: TGTGCCAGCAGGCCCGCGTGGGAACAAAGCACAGATACGCAGTATTTT. The encoded protein is CASRPAWEQSTDTQYF.

The chain couples TRBV6-2 or TRBV6-3 to TRBJ2-3, with D tentatively TRBD2 (6 bases). This CDR3 has 15 amino acids. The germline V gene has CDR1 MNHEY and CDR2 SVGEGT. The germline V and J ends were trimmed by 4 bases and 7 bases, with 18 bases remaining between them. The CDR3 protein is CASSSRRDHLYTQYF. As DNA, the CDR3 is TGTGCCAGCAGTTCTCGGAGGGATCACTTGTATACGCAGTATTTT.

The rearrangement joins TRBV7-3 to TRBJ2-7; 9 nucleotides line up with TRBD1. CDR3 length: 13 residues. The trim removed 9 bases at V and 5 bases at J, leaving 8 bases unmatched. CDR1 and CDR2 (germline): SGHTA, FQGTGA. In nucleotides, the CDR3 is TGTGCCAGTCGCCGGGACAGGGACCACGAGCAGTACTTC. It codes for CASRRDRDHEQYF.

The V call is TRBV12-3 or TRBV12-4, the J call TRBJ1-1; 7 nucleotides match TRBD1. The CDR3 covers 14 residues. J was trimmed by 4 bases and V by 3 bases; bases with no gene match: 5. CDR3 coding DNA: TGTGCCAGCAGTTTTCAGGGGGTGGGCACTGAAGCTTTCTTT. This encodes CASSFQGVGTEAFF.

This clonotype was seen at least ten times. The gene calls are TRBV15 and TRBJ2-7, with D possibly TRBD1 on 6 matching bases. Germline assignment: CDR1 LNHNV and CDR2 YYDKDF (reference sequence). Trimming shortened V by 5 bases and J by 1 base, and 12 bases separated the two germline ends. CDR3 length: 14 residues. The CDR3 protein is CATSSRTESYEQYF. For the CDR3, the DNA is TGTGCCACCAGCTCACGGACAGAATCCTACGAGCAGTACTTC.

This clonotype has more than one count but fewer than ten. The chain employs TRBV6-2 or TRBV6-3 and TRBJ2-7, with TRBD1 as a possible D gene (6 bases). The germline gives CDR1 MNHEY, CDR2 SVGEGT. The CDR3 has 14 residues. Deletions cut 2 bases from V and 5 bases from J, with 13 bases between. In nucleotides, the CDR3 is TGTGCCAGCAGTTACGGGCAGGGGATCCACGAGCAGTACTTC. Protein sequence: CASSYGQGIHEQYF.

This clonotype was detected only a few times. The chain employs TRBV6-2 or TRBV6-3 and TRBJ2-3; 10 nucleotides line up with TRBD2. Trimming removed 6 bases from V and 5 bases from J; junction bases left unmatched: 2. This CDR3 comprises 13 residues. Germline CDR1 is MNHEY and CDR2 is SVGEGT. DNA for the CDR3: TGTGCCAGCAGGGGACTAGCGTTAGATACGCAGTATTTT. Its translation: CASRGLALDTQYF.

The V gene is TRBV2, the J gene TRBJ2-7; possibly TRBD2 for D (6 bases). V shed 4 bases and J shed 2 bases, with 12 bases lying between them. The CDR3 covers 14 residues. The germline V gene has CDR1 SNHLY and CDR2 FYNNEI. The CDR3 bases are TGTGCCAGCAGTGGACTAGACGGGCCCTACGAGCAGTACTTC. Protein sequence: CASSGLDGPYEQYF.

This clonotype was counted a few times. V is TRBV5-1 and J is TRBJ2-1; 7 bases fit TRBD2. The CDR3 totals 16 residues. The germline gives CDR1 SGHRS, CDR2 YFSETQ. V was pared by 2 bases and J by 2 bases, with 7 bases of the junction left unmatched. In DNA form, the CDR3 reads TGCGCCAGCAGCTTCTCGGGAGCGGGGCCCTACAATGAGCAGTTCTTC. Translating gives CASSFSGAGPYNEQFF. Filled out from reference TRBV5-1 and TRBJ2-1, the complete variable domain reads KAGVTQTPRYLIKTRGQQVTLSCSPISGHRSVSWYQQTPGQGLQFLFEYFSETQRNKGNFPGRFSGRQFSNSRSEMNVSTLELGDSALYLCASSFSGAGPYNEQFFGPGTRLTVL.

This chain uses TRBV5-1 with TRBJ2-7; TRBD1 might be the D (6 bases). Per the germline V gene, CDR1 is SGHRS and CDR2 is YFSETQ. Trimming cost V 1 base and J 2 bases, with 10 bases left between them. This CDR3 contains 14 residues. This chain's CDR3 is CASSLLQGPYEQYF. As DNA, the CDR3 is TGCGCCAGCAGCTTGTTGCAGGGGCCCTACGAGCAGTACTTC.